The present entry profiles one TCR beta chain with its context. This entry comes from a study of T-cell reconstitution after alpha-beta-depleted transplantation in children. The CDR3 is made up of 13 amino acids. Germline V gene lookup returns CDR1 SQVTM and CDR2 ANQGSEA. J lost 5 bases, V lost 0 bases, and 0 bases had no gene match. Unique molecular identifiers were incorporated into the prepared TCRbeta library. Using its own MiXCR run on the PCR reads, TCRdb lists one record per CDR3 protein. The table lists around 400,000 distinct CDR3 sequences, about 11% of them singletons. The source material was PBMCs from the stem cell graft donor, sampled from the stem cell graft. This TCR derives from a human donor who donated a stem cell graft to a child with acute myeloid leukemia. V gene TRBV29-1 combines with J gene TRBJ1-1, with TRBD1 matching 10 bases. Here the CDR3 reads CSVEEDRGTEAFF. In DNA, the CDR3 is TGCAGCGTTGAAGAGGACAGGGGGACTGAAGCTTTCTTT.